This TCR beta chain was found in a study of shared clonotypes between healthy human individuals. HIV-negative, healthy adults without recent acute infections or vaccinations were the donors. There are 14 residues in the CDR3. The junction had 9 bases not matched to a gene; V was cut back by 7 bases and J by 7 bases. The germline gives CDR1 SGHTA, CDR2 FQGNSA. The data were produced by immunoSEQ multiplex PCR, yet TCRdb's version contains in-frame clones alone and is incomplete. Of 950,000 to 1,300,000 clones detected, roughly 80% appear once; the ten largest clones hold 1.4% to 1.5%. The genes are TRBV7-2 and TRBJ2-5; 10 bases are a match to TRBD1. The sample taken for sequencing was memory CD4+ T cells sorted from blood. The subset was: CD45RA-negative fraction. This TCR was recovered from a man aged 18 to 29 in good health. The CDR3 nucleotides are TGTGCCAGCACCATCCCGGACAGGGGGGGGACCCAGTACTTC. Its translation is CASTIPDRGGTQYF.